The T cell receptor (beta chain) described here comes from a study of blood T cell repertoires in COVID-19. Across the study: From the United States, Italy and Spain came samples of acute and convalescent COVID-19.

Germline V gene data show CDR1 as LNHNV and CDR2 as YYDKDF (reference sequence). V was cut by 8 bases and J by 0 bases, with 11 bases left in between. The CDR3 loop spans 14 amino acids. Some clones are missing from TCRdb's copy, which holds only in-frame ones; the method was immunoSEQ multiplex PCR. The sample holds 290,000 or so clones, around 90% seen once. Enrollees, about 18 to 89 years old, lived in some 24 US areas. Participant-reported clinical history was the basis for cohort assignment. Material for sequencing was PBMCs or T cells enriched from blood (not recorded which). The TCR originated in a woman aged 18-30 years with acute COVID-19. This rearrangement joins TRBV15 to TRBJ2-1; D might be TRBD1 (5 bases). The CDR3 DNA is TGTGCCACCTACGACAGTGGCTCCTACAATGAGCAGTTCTTC. Translation gives CATYDSGSYNEQFF.